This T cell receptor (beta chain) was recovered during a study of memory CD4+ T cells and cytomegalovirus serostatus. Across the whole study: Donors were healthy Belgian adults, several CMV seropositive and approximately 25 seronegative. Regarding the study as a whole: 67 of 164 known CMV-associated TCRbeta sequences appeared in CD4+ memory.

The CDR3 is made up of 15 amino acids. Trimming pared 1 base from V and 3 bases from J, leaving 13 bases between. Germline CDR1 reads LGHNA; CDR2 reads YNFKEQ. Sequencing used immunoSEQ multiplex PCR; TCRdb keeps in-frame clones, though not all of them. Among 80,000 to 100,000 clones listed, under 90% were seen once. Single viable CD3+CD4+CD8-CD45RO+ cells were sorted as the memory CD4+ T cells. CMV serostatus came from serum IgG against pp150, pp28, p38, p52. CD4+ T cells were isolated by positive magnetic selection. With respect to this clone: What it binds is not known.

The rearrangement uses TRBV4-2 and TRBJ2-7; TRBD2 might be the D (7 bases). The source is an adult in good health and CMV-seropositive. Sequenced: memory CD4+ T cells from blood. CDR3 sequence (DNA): TGTGCCAGCAGCCAAGTCGGGGGGACAAACTACGAGCAGTACTTC. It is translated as CASSQVGGTNYEQYF.